The clone carrying this T cell receptor beta chain was seen many times. The antigen remains undetermined. Sequenced material consisted of expressed TCRB transcripts (all of the isolated RNA was reverse transcribed). Sequenced by immunoSEQ multiplex PCR; TCRdb stores in-frame clones only, minus some. In the table there are hundreds of thousands of clones, around 7.6% of which are singletons. Germline trimming cut 2 bases from V and 4 bases from J; bases unmatched to any gene: 5. Germline CDR1 is SEHNR and CDR2 is FQNEAQ (reference sequence). The CDR3 runs 14 residues. This sample was taken from a study of beta chain features in type 1 diabetes. Study results and limitations: Within the patient group, naive, central memory and Treg TCRB repertoires appeared more similar to each other than within healthy donors. Insertions were fewer and deletions more numerous at VDJ junctions in type 1 diabetes patients.

Central memory, naive, regulatory and stem cell-like memory CD4+ cells were sorted by CD45RO/CCR7/CD25/CD127/CD95/CD27. Sample: central memory CD4+ T cells from blood. The clonotype comes from a young woman in good health. The genes are TRBV7-9 and TRBJ2-7, with 7 nucleotides matching TRBD1. The CDR3 loop reads CASSLPRGSYEQYF. The CDR3 DNA reads as TGTGCCAGCAGCTTACCCAGGGGGTCATACGAGCAGTACTTC. Filled out from reference TRBV7-9 and TRBJ2-7, the complete variable domain reads DTGVSQNPRHKITKRGQNVTFRCDPISEHNRLYWYRQTLGQGPEFLTYFQNEAQLEKSRLLSDRFSAERPKGSFSTLEIQRTEQGDSAMYLCASSLPRGSYEQYFGPGTRLTVT.